What follows are 11 T cell receptor beta chains derived from one specimen sequenced in a study of CD8+ T cells in alopecia areata. Sequencing relied on a cDNA template that was reverse transcribed from extracted RNA. Sequenced by immunoSEQ multiplex PCR; TCRdb stores in-frame clones only, minus some. Of roughly 150,000 clones listed, 62% are singletons. Sequencing input: CD8+ T cells sorted from blood. These receptors were obtained from a human donor in good health.

V usage is TRBV4-1 and J usage is TRBJ1-5, with no clear D. V was shortened by 4 bases and J by 4 bases, with 14 bases between the two germline ends. The CDR3 has 15 amino acids. The germline V gene has CDR1 MGHRA and CDR2 YSYEKL. The DNA for the CDR3 is TGCGCCAGCAGCCCGCATGAGGGCGGGAATCAGCCCCAGCATTTT. It translates to CASSPHEGGNQPQHF.

This clone showed up just a few times. The V call is TRBV29-1, the J call TRBJ2-7; 12 bases line up with TRBD2. With 4 bases clipped from V and 6 bases from J, the junction kept 7 bases outside the gene matches. The CDR3 contains 14 residues. Germline assignment: CDR1 SQVTM and CDR2 ANQGSEA. The CDR3 DNA reads as TGCAGCGTTGCGGGACTAGCGGGCCCCCTCGAGCAGTACTTC. Encoded protein: CSVAGLAGPLEQYF.

This chain uses TRBV27 with TRBJ1-4; 8 nucleotides line up with TRBD1. Trimming removed 3 bases from V and 3 bases from J; junction bases left unmatched: 3. This CDR3 has 15 amino acids. Germline lookup yields CDR1 MNHEY and CDR2 SMNVEV (reference sequence). The DNA of the CDR3 is TGTGCCAGCAGTTTTCGGACAGGGTCTAATGAAAAACTGTTTTTT. Its translation is CASSFRTGSNEKLFF.

The CDR3 DNA reads TGTGCCAGCGGGGGACAGGGGACCTACGAGCAGTACTTC. Translation: CASGGQGTYEQYF. The chain joins TRBV13 to TRBJ2-7, with 10 positions matching TRBD1. V was clipped by 8 bases and J by 2 bases; unmatched bases: 3. The germline V gene has CDR1 PRHDT and CDR2 FYEKMQ (reference sequence). The CDR3 sequence is 13 residues long.

V usage is TRBV4-2 and J usage is TRBJ2-2; TRBD2 matches 7 bases. The germline gives CDR1 LGHNA, CDR2 YNFKEQ. This CDR3 spans 15 amino acids. V was pared by 0 bases and J by 5 bases, with 3 bases of the junction left unmatched. This CDR3 is CASSQERSGTGELFF. CDR3 in DNA: TGTGCCAGCAGCCAAGAACGTAGCGGGACCGGGGAGCTGTTTTTT.

CDR3: CASSTRQGVGETQYF. CDR3 DNA sequence: TGTGCCAGCAGTACTCGACAGGGGGTTGGAGAGACCCAGTACTTC. The V call is TRBV6-1, the J call TRBJ2-5, with TRBD1 identical over 9 bases. Trimming at V came to 5 bases and at J to 4 bases, leaving 8 bases not matched to a gene. Looked up from germline, CDR1 is MNHNS and CDR2 is SASEGT. The CDR3 totals 15 residues.

The V call is TRBV12-5, the J call TRBJ2-7; TRBD1 agrees at 7 bases. Germline lookup yields CDR1 LGHNT and CDR2 FRNRAP. CDR3 size: 14 residues. The V segment lost 6 bases and the J segment 3 bases; nucleotides outside the gene matches: 8. CDR3 sequence (DNA): TGTGCTAGTGGGGATCCAGGGGGTCTCTACGAGCAGTACTTC. It yields the protein CASGDPGGLYEQYF.

This chain joins TRBV7-3 and TRBJ2-5; D uncertain. This CDR3 comprises 11 residues. V was clipped by 6 bases and J by 2 bases, with 4 bases between them. Germline lookup yields CDR1 SGHTA and CDR2 FQGTGA. CDR3: CASSSQETQYF. The CDR3 DNA reads TGTGCCAGCAGTTCACAAGAGACCCAGTACTTC.

As DNA, the CDR3 is TGTGCCAGCAGCCAAGGACTGGACGGCCCGGGAGGTGGCTACACCTTC. Protein: CASSQGLDGPGGGYTF. This chain connects TRBV4-2 to TRBJ1-2; D is ambiguous. The V end lost 1 base, the J end lost 7 bases, and 19 bases lay between the germline ends. There are 16 residues in the CDR3. CDR1 is LGHNA and CDR2 is YNFKEQ in the germline V gene.

The chain uses TRBV29-1 and TRBJ2-1; the D gene is possibly TRBD2 (5 bases). The CDR3 is made up of 11 amino acids. Deletions cut 7 bases from V and 12 bases from J, with 16 bases between. CDR1 SQVTM and CDR2 ANQGSEA come from the germline V gene. CDR3: CSAPLKAGQFF. The DNA of the CDR3 is TGCAGCGCCCCCTTGAAGGCGGGGCAGTTCTTC.

The chain couples TRBV10-3 to TRBJ1-1; 8 bases agree with TRBD1. Germline V gives CDR1 ENHRY, CDR2 SYGVKD. The CDR3 is made up of 17 amino acids. J gave up 0 bases and V 4 bases, and 10 bases lay outside the gene matches. DNA of the CDR3: TGTGCCATCAGTGGGGAACAGGGGGACCTTCTGAACACTGAAGCTTTCTTT. Protein sequence: CAISGEQGDLLNTEAFF.